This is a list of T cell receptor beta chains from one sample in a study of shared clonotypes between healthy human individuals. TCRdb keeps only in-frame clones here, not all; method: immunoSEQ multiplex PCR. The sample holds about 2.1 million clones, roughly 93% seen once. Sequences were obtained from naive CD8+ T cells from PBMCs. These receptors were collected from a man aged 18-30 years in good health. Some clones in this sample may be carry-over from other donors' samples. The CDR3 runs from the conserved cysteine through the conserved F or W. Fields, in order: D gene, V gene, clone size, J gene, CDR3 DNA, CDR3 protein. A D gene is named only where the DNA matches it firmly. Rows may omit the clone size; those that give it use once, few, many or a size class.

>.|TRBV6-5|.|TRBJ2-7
TGTGCCAGCAGTTACTCGAGGGACCTGTCCTACGAGCAGTACTTC
CASSYSRDLSYEQYF
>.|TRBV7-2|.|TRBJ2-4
TGTGCCAGCAGCTTTGAAAGGGGGGCCCTAGCCAAAAACATTCAGTACTTC
CASSFERGALAKNIQYF
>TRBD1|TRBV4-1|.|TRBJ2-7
TGCGCCAGCAGCCAAGATAGGACAGGGCCCTACGAGCAGTACTTC
CASSQDRTGPYEQYF
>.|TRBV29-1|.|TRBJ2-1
TGCAGCGTTCAGAATTCTAGGCTACTGGGAATCTACAATGAGCAGTTCTTC
CSVQNSRLLGIYNEQFF
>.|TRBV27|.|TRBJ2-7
TGTGCCAGCAGTCCAAAACGGGGCGAGCAGTACTTC
CASSPKRGEQYF
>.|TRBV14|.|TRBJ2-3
TGTGCCAGCAGCACGAGCACAGATACGCAGTATTTT
CASSTSTDTQYF
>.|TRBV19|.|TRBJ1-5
TGTGCCAGTAGTATTAAGCTCACAGGCAGCAATCAGCCCCAGCATTTT
CASSIKLTGSNQPQHF
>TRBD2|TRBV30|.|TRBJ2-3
TGTGCCTGGACTAGCGGGAGGGCCTCCACAGATACGCAGTATTTT
CAWTSGRASTDTQYF
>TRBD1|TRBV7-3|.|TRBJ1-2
TGTGCCAGCAGCTTAATAGGGACAGGGGTTTATGGCTACACCTTC
CASSLIGTGVYGYTF
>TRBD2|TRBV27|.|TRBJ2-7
TGTGCCAGCAGTTTATCTCTGGGGACTATGTCCTACGAGCAGTACTTC
CASSLSLGTMSYEQYF
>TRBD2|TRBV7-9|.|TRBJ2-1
TGTGCCAGCAGGGGTGTTAGCGGGAGGATCCATGAGCAGTTCTTC
CASRGVSGRIHEQFF
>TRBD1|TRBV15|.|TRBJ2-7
TGTGCCACCAGCACGGGCAGGGGGATTACCTACGAGCAGTACTTC
CATSTGRGITYEQYF
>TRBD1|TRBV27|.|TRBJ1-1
TGTGCCAGCAGTTTATTCAGGGGGCTTGAAGCTTTCTTT
CASSLFRGLEAFF
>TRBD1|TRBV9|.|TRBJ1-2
TGTGCCAGCGGGGCCGACAGGGGGCAAGCCAACTATGGCTACACCTTC
CASGADRGQANYGYTF
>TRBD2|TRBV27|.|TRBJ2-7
TGTGCCAGCAGCCCACCCACGGGGAGGCTAGCGGCCTACGAGCAGTACTTC
CASSPPTGRLAAYEQYF
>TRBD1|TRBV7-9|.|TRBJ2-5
TGTGCCAGCAGCGCAGGGGGTTCCCAAGAGACCCAGTACTTC
CASSAGGSQETQYF
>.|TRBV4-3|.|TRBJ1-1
TGCGCCAGCAGCCCAGGAACGGGGGCCACTGAAGCTTTCTTT
CASSPGTGATEAFF
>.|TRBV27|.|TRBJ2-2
TGTGCCAGCAGTTTAGCAGCCTCCGGGGAGCTGTTTTTT
CASSLAASGELFF
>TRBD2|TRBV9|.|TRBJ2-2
TGTGCCAGCAGCGTGACTAGCGGGAGGGGATTCACCGGGGAGCTGTTTTTT
CASSVTSGRGFTGELFF
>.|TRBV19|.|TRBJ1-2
TGTGCCAGTAGTATGCGGGGTTCTATTGTGAGGGACGGCTACACCTTC
CASSMRGSIVRDGYTF
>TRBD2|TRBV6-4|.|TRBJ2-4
TGTGCCAGTGGGGGGAGGGGCCTAGCCAAAAACATTCAGTACTTC
CASGGRGLAKNIQYF
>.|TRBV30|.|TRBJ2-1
TGTGCCTGGAGTCAGGGCTCTTACAATGAGCAGTTCTTC
CAWSQGSYNEQFF
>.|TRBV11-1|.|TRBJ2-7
TGTGCCAGCAGCTTCTTGGGGGTGGGGTTATTCTACGAGCAGTACTTC
CASSFLGVGLFYEQYF
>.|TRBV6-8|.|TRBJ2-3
TGTGCCAGCAGTAACGGGACCTATAGCACAGATACGCAGTATTTT
CASSNGTYSTDTQYF
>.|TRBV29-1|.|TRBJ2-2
TGCAGTGCCCCGCGGGCCGGGGAGCTGTTTTTT
CSAPRAGELFF
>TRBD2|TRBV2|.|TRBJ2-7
TGTGCCAGCAGTCCCCCGGGGGGGGGCTACGAGCAGTACTTC
CASSPPGGGYEQYF
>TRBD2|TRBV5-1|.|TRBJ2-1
TGCGCCAGCAGCTTGTTGGGACTAGCGGGAGGGCCAGATCAGTTCTTC
CASSLLGLAGGPDQFF
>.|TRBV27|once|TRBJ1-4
TGTGCCAGCAGTTCTCTCGATGAAAAACTGTTTTTT
CASSSLDEKLFF
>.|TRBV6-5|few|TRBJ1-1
TGTGCCAGCAGTTACTCACTTTCCGCTGAAGCTTTCTTT
CASSYSLSAEAFF
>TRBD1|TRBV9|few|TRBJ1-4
TGTGCCAGCAGCGTCGGGGACAGGGGGCCGGGTGAAAAACTGTTTTTT
CASSVGDRGPGEKLFF
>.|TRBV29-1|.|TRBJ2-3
TGCAGCGTTGAGGGGCTTGCCACAGATACGCAGTATTTT
CSVEGLATDTQYF
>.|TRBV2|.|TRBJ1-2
TGTGCCAGCAGTGATGAGTGGGGAGAGAATGGCTACACCTTC
CASSDEWGENGYTF
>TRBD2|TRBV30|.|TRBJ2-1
TGTGCCTGGAGTCCCGGGACTAGCGACGTCAATGAGCAGTTCTTC
CAWSPGTSDVNEQFF
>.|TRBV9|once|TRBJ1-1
TGTGCCAGCGCTCCCAACGCAGGGAGGGCTGAAGCTTTCTTT
CASAPNAGRAEAFF
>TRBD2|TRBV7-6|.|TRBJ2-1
TGTGCCAGCAGCAGGGGGACTAGCGGATACAATGAGCAGTTCTTC
CASSRGTSGYNEQFF
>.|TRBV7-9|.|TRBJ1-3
TGTGCCAGCAGCTACGATCCCGGGACGGAGGGAAACACCATATATTTT
CASSYDPGTEGNTIYF
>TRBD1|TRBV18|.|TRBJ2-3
TGTGCCAGCTCACCACTCGAGGACAGGGTAGGCACAGATACGCAGTATTTT
CASSPLEDRVGTDTQYF
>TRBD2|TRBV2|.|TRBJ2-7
TGTGCCAGCAGTGAAGGGACTAGCGGGAGAATTTACTTCTACGAGCAGTACTTC
CASSEGTSGRIYFYEQYF
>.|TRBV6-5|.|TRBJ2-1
TGTGCCAGCAGTTATTGGGACGGTTCCTACAATGAGCAGTTCTTC
CASSYWDGSYNEQFF
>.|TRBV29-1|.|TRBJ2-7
TGCAGCGTTCAAGAACCCGCCTACGAGCAGTACTTC
CSVQEPAYEQYF
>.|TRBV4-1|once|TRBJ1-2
TGCGCCAGCAGCCCTAAGCGGGTTTTCGAGCCTAACTATGGCTACACCTTC
CASSPKRVFEPNYGYTF
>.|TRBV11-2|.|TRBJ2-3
TGTGCCAGCAGCCAATACCCCGATACGCAGTATTTT
CASSQYPDTQYF
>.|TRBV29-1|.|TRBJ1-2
TGCAGCGTTGAAGGCCAGCTCTATGGCTACACCTTC
CSVEGQLYGYTF
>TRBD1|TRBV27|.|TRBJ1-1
TGTGCCAGCAGTCCCAGGACAGGCGCCTTCGAAGCTTTCTTT
CASSPRTGAFEAFF
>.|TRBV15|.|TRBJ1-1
TGTGCCACCAGCAGCCGGGACAAGAACACTGAAGCTTTCTTT
CATSSRDKNTEAFF
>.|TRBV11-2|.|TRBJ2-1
TGTGCCAGCAGGGGCGGGGCCCATGAGCAGTTCTTC
CASRGGAHEQFF
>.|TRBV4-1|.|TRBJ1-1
TGCGCCAGCAGCCCCTTAGGCCGGACTGAAGCTTTCTTT
CASSPLGRTEAFF
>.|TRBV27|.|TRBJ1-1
TGTGCCAGCAGTACCCTCACAGGACCTTACGAGCCGAACACTGAAGCTTTCTTT
CASSTLTGPYEPNTEAFF
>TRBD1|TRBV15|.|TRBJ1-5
TGTGCCACCAGTCAGGGGGTACGGCAGCCCCAGCATTTT
CATSQGVRQPQHF
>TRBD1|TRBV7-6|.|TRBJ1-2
TGTGCCAGCAGCTCCAGGACAGGCCCGTTTGACTACACCTTC
CASSSRTGPFDYTF
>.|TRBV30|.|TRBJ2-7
TGTGCCTGGAGTGTAGGACACTTCAGGTCGTCCTACGAGCAGTACTTC
CAWSVGHFRSSYEQYF
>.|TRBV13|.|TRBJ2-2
TGTGCCAGCAGCTTAGGCCTTATGGGGGAGTTAAACGGGGAGCTGTTTTTT
CASSLGLMGELNGELFF
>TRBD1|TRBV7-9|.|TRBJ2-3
TGTGCCAGCAGCCCACGAAGGGGGCCAGATACGCAGTATTTT
CASSPRRGPDTQYF